The 28 T cell receptor beta chains presented below share a single source sample, sequenced in a study of OX40 agonist ivuxolimab in advanced cancers. Produced via immunoSEQ multiplex PCR; TCRdb's table is partial and in-frame only. Among tens of thousands of clones, more than 80% were seen once, and the ten largest hold approximately 0.51%. The source material was CD4+ or CD8+ T cells sorted from blood, sampled in a trial of the OX40 agonist ivuxolimab. The receptors come from an adult with an advanced solid tumor such as melanoma, head and neck, liver or kidney cancer.

This chain joins TRBV19 and TRBJ2-2; TRBD2 agrees at 10 bases. Trimming took 3 bases from V and 4 from J; bases not matched to a gene: 5. Germline CDR1 is LNHDA and CDR2 is SQIVND (reference sequence). CDR3 size: 16 residues. CDR3 nucleotides: TGTGCCAGTAGTATGCTAGCGGGAGTCGGCACCGGGGAGCTGTTTTTT. This encodes CASSMLAGVGTGELFF.

The rearrangement links TRBV5-1 to TRBJ1-2; 8 bases line up with TRBD1. Losses at the gene ends were 7 bases for V and 1 base for J; bases not matched to a gene: 6. The CDR3 consists of 14 residues. Germline V lookup: CDR1 SGHRS, CDR2 YFSETQ. DNA of the CDR3: TGCGCCAGCGGGGACAGGCCTAGTAACTATGGCTACACCTTC. This codes for CASGDRPSNYGYTF.

This chain joins TRBV18 and TRBJ2-3, with no clear D. The V gene's germline CDR1 is KGHSH and CDR2 LQKENI. V dropped 3 bases and J dropped 4 bases, with 11 bases sitting between them. The CDR3 consists of 14 residues. The chain's CDR3 is CASSPLERADTQYF. The CDR3, as DNA: TGTGCCAGCTCACCCTTAGAGCGAGCAGATACGCAGTATTTT.

The rearrangement links TRBV5-6 to TRBJ1-2; D not certain. Germline V gene data show CDR1 as SGHDT and CDR2 as YYEEEE. This CDR3 contains 13 residues. The V end was cut by 0 bases, the J end by 7 bases, with 10 bases between. CDR3 sequence: CASSLAPPGGYTF. The DNA of the CDR3 is TGTGCCAGCAGCTTGGCCCCGCCGGGTGGCTACACCTTC.

The genes are TRBV27 and TRBJ2-3; D not resolved. This CDR3 is built from 16 residues. The germline V and J ends were trimmed by 2 bases and 0 bases, with 12 bases remaining between them. The germline V gene has CDR1 MNHEY and CDR2 SMNVEV (reference sequence). The CDR3 loop reads CASSLGRKTSTDTQYF. The CDR3 nucleotides read TGTGCCAGCAGTTTAGGGCGGAAAACTAGCACAGATACGCAGTATTTT.

The genes are TRBV27 and TRBJ2-5; D is unclear. Germline V gives CDR1 MNHEY, CDR2 SMNVEV (reference sequence). The CDR3 sequence is 12 residues long. V gave up 5 bases and J gave up 4 bases, with 8 bases separating them. The CDR3 sequence is CASSRMGETQYF. In DNA form, the CDR3 reads TGTGCCAGCAGTAGGATGGGAGAGACCCAGTACTTC.

V is TRBV30 and J is TRBJ1-1, with TRBD1 matching 7 bases. Germline V gene sequence: CDR1 GTSNPN, CDR2 SVGIG (reference sequence). The CDR3 runs to 14 residues. V was clipped by 2 bases and J by 2 bases; unmatched bases: 5. The CDR3 region is CAWSPRGYNTEAFF. CDR3 coding DNA: TGTGCCTGGAGTCCCAGGGGGTATAACACTGAAGCTTTCTTT.

The rearrangement links TRBV11-2 to TRBJ2-7; D might be TRBD1 or TRBD2, each matching 6 bases. The length of the CDR3 is 14 residues. V was shortened by 6 bases and J by 5 bases, with 17 bases between the two germline ends. CDR1 is SGHAT, CDR2 FQNNGV, per germline. The CDR3 DNA follows: TGTGCCAGCAGACCGAGGGGGGTGGGTGACGAGCAGTACTTC. Protein product: CASRPRGVGDEQYF.

The chain uses TRBV18 and TRBJ1-4; the D is unclear. V shed 2 bases and J shed 8 bases, with 3 bases lying between them. CDR1 is KGHSH, CDR2 LQKENI, per germline. The CDR3 is 11 residues long. In DNA form, the CDR3 reads TGTGCCAGCTCACCAAAAGAAAAACTGTTTTTT. Protein: CASSPKEKLFF.

The sample holds a few counts of this clone. The chain links TRBV10-3 to TRBJ1-2; tentatively, D is TRBD1 (5 bases). Trimming left V 4 bases short and J 2 bases short, with 11 bases between. The CDR3 has 14 amino acids. Germline-derived CDR1 and CDR2 are ENHRY and SYGVKD. CDR3 bases: TGTGCCATCAGTGTGCACGGGGGGAACTATGGCTACACCTTC. It encodes CAISVHGGNYGYTF.

The rearrangement joins TRBV4-2 to TRBJ1-4, with D unclear. The CDR3 has 16 residues. V lost 1 base and J lost 6, with 15 bases in between. The germline gives CDR1 LGHNA, CDR2 YNFKEQ. This CDR3 is CASSQGTRGGDEKLFF. The DNA of the CDR3 is TGTGCCAGCAGCCAAGGGACCAGAGGCGGGGATGAAAAACTGTTTTTT.

V and J are TRBV9 and TRBJ2-1; D unresolved. Trimming shortened V by 4 bases and J by 1 base, and 12 bases separated the two germline ends. Germline V CDR1 and CDR2: SGDLS, YYNGEE. The CDR3 is made up of 15 amino acids. In DNA, the CDR3 is TGTGCCAGCAGCCCCCTGAGACCGTCCTACAATGAGCAGTTCTTC. Translated, it gives CASSPLRPSYNEQFF.

The chain employs TRBV2 and TRBJ2-7, with 7 bases aligning to TRBD1. Trimming removed 6 bases from V and 7 bases from J; junction bases left unmatched: 12. The CDR3 has 14 amino acids. Germline CDR1 SNHLY, CDR2 FYNNEI. The CDR3 DNA reads TGTGCCAGCAGCCTGTTGACTATCAGGGGGGAGCAGTACTTC. This sequence encodes CASSLLTIRGEQYF.

The chain joins TRBV28 to TRBJ2-7; 10 nucleotides match TRBD2. V shed 2 bases and J 3 bases; nucleotides not matched to a gene: 10. Germline-derived CDR1 and CDR2 are MDHEN and SYDVKM. This CDR3 spans 17 amino acids. Here the CDR3 reads CASSLPGLAAYIYEQYF. The DNA of the CDR3 is TGTGCCAGCAGTTTACCCGGACTAGCGGCCTACATCTACGAGCAGTACTTC.

V and J are TRBV28 and TRBJ2-1; TRBD2 aligns across 7 bases. V shed 2 bases and J 7 bases; nucleotides not matched to a gene: 8. Germline CDR1 MDHEN, CDR2 SYDVKM. The CDR3 runs 15 residues. The DNA for the CDR3 is TGTGCCAGCAGTTTAATTGCGGGAGAGGGGAATGAGCAGTTCTTC. This translates into CASSLIAGEGNEQFF.

This chain uses TRBV19 with TRBJ2-2; TRBD1 aligns across 8 bases. This CDR3 spans 13 amino acids. Germline lookup yields CDR1 LNHDA and CDR2 SQIVND (reference sequence). After removal of 6 bases from V and 4 bases from J, the junction contained 1 base not matched to a gene. For the CDR3, the DNA is TGTGCCAGTAGGGGGACAGGCACCGGGGAGCTGTTTTTT. This translates into CASRGTGTGELFF.

The V and J genes are TRBV4-1 and TRBJ1-3, with 10 bases identical to TRBD1. The germline gives CDR1 MGHRA, CDR2 YSYEKL. Trimming took 6 bases from V and 5 from J; bases not matched to a gene: 4. The CDR3 spans 14 residues. CDR3 coding DNA: TGCGCCAGCAGTCCGGACAGGGGGAGAAACACCATATATTTT. This sequence encodes CASSPDRGRNTIYF.

The V call is TRBV27, the J call TRBJ1-5; perhaps TRBD1 as D (6 bases). CDR3 length: 15 amino acids. Trimming shortened V by 6 bases and J by 3 bases, and 15 bases separated the two germline ends. From germline, CDR1 is MNHEY and CDR2 SMNVEV (reference sequence). The CDR3 region is CASRPTGSPNQPQHF. CDR3 in DNA: TGTGCCAGCAGACCAACAGGGAGCCCCAATCAGCCCCAGCATTTT.

The chain employs TRBV5-1 and TRBJ1-3; D is uncertain. The V gene's germline CDR1 is SGHRS and CDR2 YFSETQ. The CDR3 length is 14 residues. V was clipped by 0 bases and J by 5 bases, with 9 bases between them. The CDR3, as DNA: TGCGCCAGCAGCTTGGACGGAGGACGAAACACCATATATTTT. Protein sequence: CASSLDGGRNTIYF.

The CDR3 nucleotides read TGTGCCAGCAGCCAAGATGGGGGCGGGAGCGGGACAGATACGCAGTATTTT. This translates into CASSQDGGGSGTDTQYF. V is TRBV4-2 and J is TRBJ2-3; D possibly corresponds to TRBD2 (7 bases). The CDR3 sequence is 17 residues long. Germline values: CDR1 LGHNA, CDR2 YNFKEQ. Trimming stripped 0 bases from V and 3 bases from J, with 16 bases between.

The chain joins TRBV11-3 to TRBJ2-5; 11 bases fit TRBD2. Per the germline V gene, CDR1 is SGHNT and CDR2 is YENEEA. The CDR3 loop spans 15 amino acids. J gave up 5 bases and V 5 bases, and 7 bases lay outside the gene matches. The CDR3 nucleotides are TGTGCCAGCAGCCCCTCGCCTAGCGGGGGGGAGACCCAGTACTTC. Translating gives CASSPSPSGGETQYF. Variable domain in full (rest from reference TRBV11-3 and TRBJ2-5): EAGVVQSPRYKIIEKKQPVAFWCNPISGHNTLYWYLQNLGQGPELLIRYENEEAVDDSQLPKDRFSAERLKGVDSTLKIQPAELGDSAVYLCASSPSPSGGETQYFGPGTRLLVL.

The V gene is TRBV19, the J gene TRBJ2-2; perhaps TRBD1 as D (5 bases). V dropped 2 bases and J dropped 0 bases, with 7 bases sitting between them. The CDR3 contains 15 residues. Germline-derived CDR1 and CDR2 are LNHDA and SQIVND (reference sequence). The CDR3 here is CASSIQGTNTGELFF. The CDR3 coding sequence is TGTGCCAGTAGTATACAGGGTACGAACACCGGGGAGCTGTTTTTT.

The rearrangement joins TRBV21-1 to TRBJ2-5. TRBV21-1 is recorded as a pseudogene. The CDR3 runs to 11 residues. CDR3 DNA sequence: TGTGCCAGCAGCATAGGTCAGACCCAGTACTTC. The encoded protein is CASSIGQTQYF.

The chain is built from TRBV28 and TRBJ1-5; D remains ambiguous. The CDR3 totals 12 residues. Trimming cost V 8 bases and J 0 bases, with 5 bases left between them. Germline CDR1 reads MDHEN; CDR2 reads SYDVKM. CDR3 sequence: CASQNSNQPQHF. DNA for the CDR3: TGTGCCAGCCAGAATAGCAATCAGCCCCAGCATTTT.

The V gene is TRBV5-1, the J gene TRBJ2-7; 10 bases are a match to TRBD2. Germline CDR1 SGHRS, CDR2 YFSETQ. The CDR3 spans 15 residues. V lost 3 bases and J lost 2; bases outside the gene matches: 5. CDR3 in DNA: TGCGCCAGCAGCTCCGGACTAGCGGAGACCTACGAGCAGTACTTC. Amino acids: CASSSGLAETYEQYF.

This clone is a singleton in its sample. This chain joins TRBV5-1 and TRBJ2-5, with 10 bases aligning to TRBD2. Germline V gives CDR1 SGHRS, CDR2 YFSETQ. The CDR3 is 15 residues long. Trimming removed 4 bases from V and 4 bases from J; junction bases left unmatched: 7. The chain's CDR3 is CASSEAGGPGETQYF. The CDR3 DNA reads as TGCGCCAGCAGCGAAGCGGGAGGGCCAGGAGAGACCCAGTACTTC.

The chain joins TRBV6-6 to TRBJ1-2; 11 nucleotides agree with TRBD1. This CDR3 is 16 amino acids long. J gave up 2 bases and V 4 bases, and 6 bases lay outside the gene matches. CDR1 is MNHNY, CDR2 SVGAGI, per germline (reference sequence). The CDR3 sequence is CASSLKGQGANYGYTF. The CDR3 DNA reads TGTGCCAGCAGTTTAAAAGGACAGGGGGCGAACTATGGCTACACCTTC.

The chain has TRBV5-4 and TRBJ2-7; D is possibly TRBD2 (5 bases). This CDR3 comprises 13 residues. Germline V CDR1 and CDR2: SGHNT, YYREEE (reference sequence). Trimming left V 0 bases short and J 7 bases short, with 11 bases between. This chain's CDR3 is CASSLEGWREQYF. The CDR3 nucleotides are TGTGCCAGCAGCTTGGAAGGGTGGAGGGAGCAGTACTTC.